This T cell receptor beta chain was observed in a study of cytomegalovirus exposure and HLA in healthy donors. Study-wide results and caveats: The authors later found most CMV-associated TCR beta chains appeared HLA-restricted. An analysis done earlier found most TCR beta V segments productive about 90% or about 30% of the time. HLA alleles showed associations with some 17,000 TCR beta sequences in a later analysis, at a 0.05 false discovery rate.

The primer mix had 60 Vbeta and 13 Jbeta primers. Assay used: immunoSEQ multiplex PCR; TCRdb lists only in-frame clones, some missing. The sample holds about 150,000 clones, roughly 80% seen once. The junction had 2 bases not matched to a gene; V was cut back by 5 bases and J by 4 bases. The CDR3 loop spans 13 amino acids. Germline CDR1 and CDR2: SGHTA and FQGNSA. Note on this clone: Antigen specificity is unknown.

Sequences were obtained from PBMCs. This clonotype originated in a woman aged 25-40 years in good health and CMV-seronegative. The V gene is TRBV7-2, the J gene TRBJ1-5, with 7 bases identical to TRBD1. The CDR3 DNA reads as TGTGCCAGCAGCAGGACAGGTAATCAGCCCCAGCATTTT. It is translated as CASSRTGNQPQHF.